A single sample is the source of the 3 T cell receptor beta chains below, sequenced in a study of blood T cell repertoires in COVID-19. Some clones are missing from TCRdb's copy, which holds only in-frame ones; the method was immunoSEQ multiplex PCR. Of a few hundred thousand clones in the sample, 70% to 90% were seen once. Sequencing was carried out using peripheral blood. Receptors were obtained from a woman aged 18 to 35 who had recovered from COVID-19.

The CDR3: CASSFGLAGHEQYF. For the CDR3, the DNA is TGCGCCAGCAGCTTTGGACTAGCGGGCCACGAGCAGTACTTC. The V call is TRBV5-1, the J call TRBJ2-7; 11 bases fit TRBD2. The V gene's germline CDR1 is SGHRS and CDR2 YFSETQ. The V and J ends lost 2 bases and 5 bases, in that order; junction bases with no gene match: 3. The CDR3 extends over 14 amino acids.

The rearrangement joins TRBV9 to TRBJ2-7; 7 bases fit TRBD1. The CDR3 consists of 16 residues. Germline V lookup: CDR1 SGDLS, CDR2 YYNGEE. V dropped 0 bases and J dropped 4; count of bases not matched to a gene: 10. The CDR3 region has the DNA TGTGCCAGCAGCGTAGGGGTTCGGGACAGTCCGTACGAGCAGTACTTC. Translated, it gives CASSVGVRDSPYEQYF.

This clone was seen only a few times. The chain links TRBV7-3 to TRBJ2-1, with 8 bases identical to TRBD2. V dropped 4 bases and J dropped 0; count of bases not matched to a gene: 2. The CDR3 loop spans 15 amino acids. Germline V gene sequence: CDR1 SGHTA, CDR2 FQGTGA. In DNA form, the CDR3 reads TGTGCCAGCAGCTCCGGGACTAGCTCCTACAATGAGCAGTTCTTC. Protein sequence: CASSSGTSSYNEQFF. The complete variable domain, with remaining parts taken from reference TRBV7-3 and TRBJ2-1, reads GAGVSQTPSNKVTEKGKYVELRCDPISGHTALYWYRQSLGQGPEFLIYFQGTGAADDSGLPNDRFFAVRPEGSVSTLKIQRTERGDSAVYLCASSSGTSSYNEQFFGPGTRLTVL.